The T cell receptor beta chain under discussion was sequenced for a study of graft-versus-host responses after intestinal transplantation. TCRdb's copy holds only in-frame clones and misses some; the assay was immunoSEQ multiplex PCR. The table shows over 40,000 clones, with 85% to 95% occurring only once. Per the germline V gene, CDR1 is LGHNA and CDR2 is YNFKEQ. After removal of 0 bases from V and 7 bases from J, the junction contained 12 bases not matched to a gene. This CDR3 has 17 amino acids. The chain joins TRBV4-2 to TRBJ2-1; the match to TRBD2 covers 7 bases. The specimen comprised PBMCs, sampled about 120 weeks after a first intestinal transplant, on the day of a second. The origin of this receptor is a human patient who received an intestinal transplant, so some T cells may come from the graft donor. The CDR3 is CASSQDPAGSLRNEQFF. The CDR3 nucleotides are TGTGCCAGCAGCCAAGATCCAGCGGGAAGCCTGAGAAATGAGCAGTTCTTC.